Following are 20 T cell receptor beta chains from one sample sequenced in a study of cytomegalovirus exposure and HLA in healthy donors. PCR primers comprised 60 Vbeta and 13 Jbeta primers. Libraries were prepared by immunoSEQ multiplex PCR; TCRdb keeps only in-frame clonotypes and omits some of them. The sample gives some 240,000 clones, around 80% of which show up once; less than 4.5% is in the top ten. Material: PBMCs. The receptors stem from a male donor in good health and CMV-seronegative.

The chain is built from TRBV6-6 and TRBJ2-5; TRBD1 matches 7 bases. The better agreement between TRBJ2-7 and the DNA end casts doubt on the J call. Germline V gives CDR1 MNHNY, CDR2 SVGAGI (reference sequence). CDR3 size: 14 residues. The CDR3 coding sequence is TGTGCCAGCAGCATGGGACAGAGCGGCTACGAGCAGTACTTC. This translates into CASSMGQSGYEQYF.

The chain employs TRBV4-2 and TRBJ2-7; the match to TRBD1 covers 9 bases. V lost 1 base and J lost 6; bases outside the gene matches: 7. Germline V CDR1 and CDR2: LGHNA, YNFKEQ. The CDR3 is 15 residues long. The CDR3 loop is CASSQVTGQGREQYF. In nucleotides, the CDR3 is TGTGCCAGCAGCCAAGTTACTGGACAGGGGCGCGAGCAGTACTTC.

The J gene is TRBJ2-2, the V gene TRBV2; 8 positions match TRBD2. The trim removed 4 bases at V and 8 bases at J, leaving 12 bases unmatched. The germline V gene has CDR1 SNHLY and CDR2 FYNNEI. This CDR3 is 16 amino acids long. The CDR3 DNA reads TGTGCCAGCAGTGGGGAGAGCGGGAGAAACGCGGGGGAGCTGTTTTTT. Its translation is CASSGESGRNAGELFF.

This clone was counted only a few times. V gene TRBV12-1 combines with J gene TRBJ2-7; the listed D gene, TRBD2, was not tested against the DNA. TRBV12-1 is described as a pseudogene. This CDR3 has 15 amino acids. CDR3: CASSSDQLHSYEQYF. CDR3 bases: TGTGCCAGCAGCTCTGACCAACTACACTCCTACGAGCAGTACTTC.

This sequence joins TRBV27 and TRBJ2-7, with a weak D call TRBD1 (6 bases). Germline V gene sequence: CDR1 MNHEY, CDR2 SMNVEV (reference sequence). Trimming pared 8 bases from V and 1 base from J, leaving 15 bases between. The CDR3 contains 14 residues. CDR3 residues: CASRLGGQSYEQYF. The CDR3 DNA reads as TGTGCCAGCCGGTTGGGCGGACAGTCCTACGAGCAGTACTTC.

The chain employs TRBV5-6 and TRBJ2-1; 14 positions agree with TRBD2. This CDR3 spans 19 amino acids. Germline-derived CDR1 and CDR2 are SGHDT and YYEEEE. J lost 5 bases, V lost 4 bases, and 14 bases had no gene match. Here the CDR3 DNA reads TGTGCCAGCAGCCGATGGACTAGCGGGAGGCCTCCGTCGGACAATGAGCAGTTCTTC. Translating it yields CASSRWTSGRPPSDNEQFF. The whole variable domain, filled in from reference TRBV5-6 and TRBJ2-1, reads DAGVTQSPTHLIKTRGQQVTLRCSPKSGHDTVSWYQQALGQGPQFIFQYYEEEERQRGNFPDRFSGHQFPNYSSELNVNALLLGDSALYLCASSRWTSGRPPSDNEQFFGPGTRLTVL.

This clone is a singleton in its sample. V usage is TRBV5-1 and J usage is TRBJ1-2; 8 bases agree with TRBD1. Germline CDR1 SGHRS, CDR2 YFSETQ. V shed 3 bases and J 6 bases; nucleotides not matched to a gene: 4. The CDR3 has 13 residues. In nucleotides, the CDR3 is TGCGCCAGCAGCTCTTCAGGGGGCGATGGCTACACCTTC. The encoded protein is CASSSSGGDGYTF.

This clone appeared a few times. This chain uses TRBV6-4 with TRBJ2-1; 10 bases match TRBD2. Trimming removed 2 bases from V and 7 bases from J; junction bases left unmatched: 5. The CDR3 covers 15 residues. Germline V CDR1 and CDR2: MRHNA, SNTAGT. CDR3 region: CASSDEPSGSNEQFF. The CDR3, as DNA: TGTGCCAGCAGTGACGAGCCTAGCGGGAGTAATGAGCAGTTCTTC.

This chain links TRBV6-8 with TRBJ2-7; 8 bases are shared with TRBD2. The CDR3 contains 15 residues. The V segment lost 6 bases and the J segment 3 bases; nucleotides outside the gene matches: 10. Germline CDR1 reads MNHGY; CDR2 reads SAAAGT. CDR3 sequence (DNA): TGTGCCAGCAGCCCCAGCGGGAGATTGGTCTACGAGCAGTACTTC. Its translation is CASSPSGRLVYEQYF.

CDR3 DNA: TGTGCCAGCAGTGAAGGGTTTGGACAGGGGGCTGTCACTGAAGCTTTCTTT. Protein product: CASSEGFGQGAVTEAFF. The chain couples TRBV2 to TRBJ1-1; TRBD1 matches at 11 bases. The germline V gene encodes CDR1 SNHLY and CDR2 FYNNEI. CDR3 length: 17 residues. V gave up 1 base and J gave up 4 bases; unmatched junction bases: 8.

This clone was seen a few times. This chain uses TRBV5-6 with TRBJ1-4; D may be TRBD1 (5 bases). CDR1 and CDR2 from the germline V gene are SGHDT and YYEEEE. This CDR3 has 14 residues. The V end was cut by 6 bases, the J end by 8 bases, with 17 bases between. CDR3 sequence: CASTLRARYEKLFF. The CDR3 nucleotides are TGTGCCAGCACCCTCAGGGCGCGGTACGAAAAACTGTTTTTT.

CDR3: CASSYEVPDRYNEQFF. Written as DNA, the CDR3 is TGTGCCAGCAGTTATGAAGTCCCTGACAGATACAATGAGCAGTTCTTC. The chain is built from TRBV5-6 and TRBJ2-1; possibly TRBD1 for D (5 bases). Trimming stripped 5 bases from V and 4 bases from J, with 19 bases between. Germline loops: CDR1 SGHDT, CDR2 YYEEEE. CDR3 size: 16 residues.

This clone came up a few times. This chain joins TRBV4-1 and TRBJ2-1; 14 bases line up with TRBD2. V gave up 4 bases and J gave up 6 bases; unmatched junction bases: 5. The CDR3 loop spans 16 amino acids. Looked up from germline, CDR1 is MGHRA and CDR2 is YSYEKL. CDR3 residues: CASSPWTSGGSNEQFF. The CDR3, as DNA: TGCGCCAGCAGCCCGTGGACTAGCGGGGGGAGCAATGAGCAGTTCTTC.

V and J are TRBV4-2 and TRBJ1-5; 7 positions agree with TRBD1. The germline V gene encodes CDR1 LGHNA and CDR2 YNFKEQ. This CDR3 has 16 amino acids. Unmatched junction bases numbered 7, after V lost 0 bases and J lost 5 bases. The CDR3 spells CASSQDAAGGDQPQHF. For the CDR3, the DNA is TGTGCCAGCAGCCAAGATGCCGCAGGGGGAGATCAGCCCCAGCATTTT.

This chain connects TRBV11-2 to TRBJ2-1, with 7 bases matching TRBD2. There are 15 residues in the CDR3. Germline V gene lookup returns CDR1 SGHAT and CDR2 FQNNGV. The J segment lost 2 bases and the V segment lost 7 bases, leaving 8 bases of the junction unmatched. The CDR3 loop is CASIFRTSAYNEQFF. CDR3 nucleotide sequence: TGTGCCAGCATCTTTAGAACTAGCGCCTACAATGAGCAGTTCTTC.

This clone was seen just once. CDR3 in DNA: TGTGCCAGCAGTTTGGGACAGGGGGACTACAATGAGCAGTTCTTC. Amino acids: CASSLGQGDYNEQFF. This chain joins TRBV6-6 and TRBJ2-1, with 11 bases aligning to TRBD1. The trim removed 4 bases at V and 3 bases at J, leaving 2 bases unmatched. This CDR3 region has 15 residues. Germline CDR1 reads MNHNY; CDR2 reads SVGAGI (reference sequence).

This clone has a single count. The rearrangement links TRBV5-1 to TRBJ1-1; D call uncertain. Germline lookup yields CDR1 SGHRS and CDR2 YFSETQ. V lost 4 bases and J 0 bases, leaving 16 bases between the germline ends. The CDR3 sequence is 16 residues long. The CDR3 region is CASSGGSGVMNTEAFF. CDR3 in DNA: TGCGCCAGCAGCGGCGGCAGTGGAGTCATGAACACTGAAGCTTTCTTT.

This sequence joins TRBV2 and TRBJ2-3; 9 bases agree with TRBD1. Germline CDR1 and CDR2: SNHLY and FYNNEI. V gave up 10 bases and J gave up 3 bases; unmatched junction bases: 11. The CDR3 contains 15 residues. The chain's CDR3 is CAITGTGILTDTQYF. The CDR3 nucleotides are TGTGCCATCACCGGGACAGGGATATTGACAGATACGCAGTATTTT.

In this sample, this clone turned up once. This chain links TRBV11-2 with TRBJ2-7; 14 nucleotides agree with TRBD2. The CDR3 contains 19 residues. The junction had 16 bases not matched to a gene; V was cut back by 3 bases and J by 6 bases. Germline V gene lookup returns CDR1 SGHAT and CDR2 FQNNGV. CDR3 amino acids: CASSLIASLGLAGVAEQYF. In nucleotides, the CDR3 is TGTGCCAGCAGCTTGATAGCCTCGCTGGGACTAGCGGGGGTCGCCGAGCAGTACTTC.

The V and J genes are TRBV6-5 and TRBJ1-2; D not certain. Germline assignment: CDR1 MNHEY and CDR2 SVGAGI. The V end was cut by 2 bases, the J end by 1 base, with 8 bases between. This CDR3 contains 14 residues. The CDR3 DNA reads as TGTGCCAGCAGTTACGGGCCGGTTAACTATGGCTACACCTTC. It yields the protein CASSYGPVNYGYTF.